The following is a TCR beta chain sequence with its context. There is no known antigen for this receptor. Within one base of it there is no much larger clone, and no base qualities were kept. Enrolling through a virtual design, the prospective study's participants ranged in age from roughly 18 to 95 years and lived across 24 United States geographic areas. To assign participants to cohorts, the prospective study relied on clinical history that participants themselves reported in a screening survey and a study questionnaire. Exposed participants had been in contact, within 2 weeks of entering the study, with a person who had a PCR-confirmed or clinician-diagnosed case of COVID-19. In the prospective study, mobile phlebotomists collected whole blood, serum and a nasopharyngeal or oropharyngeal swab from each participant. Participants in the prospective study had the option to provide additional blood draws and questionnaires over a 2-month period. Blood samples from the prospective study were shipped frozen or at room temperature prior to DNA extraction.

The CDR3 has 13 amino acids, counting the end cysteine and phenylalanine. The only DNA kept is the CDR3, 39 bases in frame from the first base. The germline V gene gives CDR1 as SGHAT and CDR2 as FQNNGV. V lost 0 bases and J lost 2 bases; the stretch between them is 4 bases long. The immunoSEQ Assay, a bias-controlled multiplex PCR, was used to amplify TCRbeta CDR3 regions from genomic DNA. Per the source publication's procedure: The number of nucleated cells in each sample was estimated from the amplification of reference gene primers within the assay. To quantify the absolute abundance of each unique TCRbeta CDR3 rearrangement, sequence reads were collapsed and filtered. For each sample, productive Simpson clonality was calculated as the square root of Simpson's diversity index over productive rearrangements. TCRdb re-hosts the immuneACCESS table, in-frame sequences only. Its copies lack some clones; in the studies checked, an unresolved V gene accounts for under half of them, and the cause for the rest is not known. The D gene and trimming were derived from the DNA, and the V and J assignments and clone size from that table. The sample table holds 350,000 to 450,000 clones, of which roughly 90% were seen once. Of the sample, 0.86% is held by the ten largest clones.

The sample is drawn from a study of blood T cell repertoires in COVID-19 (dated by TCRdb to the early 2020s). Some background on the complete study: Samples from collaborators originated in the United States, Italy and Spain and spanned both the acute and convalescent phases of COVID-19. The material from the prospective study consisted of cDNA or gDNA derived from T cells, B-cell-depleted T cells, or PBMCs. Deeply sampled blood TCRbeta repertoires from subjects exposed to, actively infected with, or recovered from COVID-19 were included in the dataset. A freely available public database, intended as a resource for researchers studying the immune response to SARS-CoV-2, is where the repertoires were released. The samples were drawn from the first 160 participants of the ongoing ImmuneRACE study and from roughly 1,300 subjects provided by 6 global collaborators. Sample metadata almost always included a de-identified subject ID, COVID-19 status, age in years and sex. Where available, HLA class I and class II types were taken from metadata supplied by the sample provider and were not determined by assay-based typing.

The study at large found these results: The quantity of clinical and demographic metadata differed by source and by participant and was supplied without curation.

The source is a woman between 40 and 55 years old who had been exposed to COVID-19. Recombination connected TRBV11-2 to TRBJ1-1; the D gene cannot be resolved reliably. Source material: PBMCs or T cells enriched from blood (not recorded which). The CDR3 in this case is CASSLELNTEAFF. DNA sequence: TGTGCCAGCAGCTTAGAACTCAACACTGAAGCTTTCTTT.